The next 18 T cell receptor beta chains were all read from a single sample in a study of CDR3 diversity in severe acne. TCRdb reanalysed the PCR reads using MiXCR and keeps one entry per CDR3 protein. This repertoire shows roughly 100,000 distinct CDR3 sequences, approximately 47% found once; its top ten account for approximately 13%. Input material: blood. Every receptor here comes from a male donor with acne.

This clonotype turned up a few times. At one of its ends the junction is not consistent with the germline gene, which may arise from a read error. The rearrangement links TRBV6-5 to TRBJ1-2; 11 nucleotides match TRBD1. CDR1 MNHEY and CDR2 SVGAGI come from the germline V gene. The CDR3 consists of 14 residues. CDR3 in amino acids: CASTHGIGQGASVF. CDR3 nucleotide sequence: TGTGCCAGCACCCACGGCATTGGACAGGGGGCATCCGTCTTC.

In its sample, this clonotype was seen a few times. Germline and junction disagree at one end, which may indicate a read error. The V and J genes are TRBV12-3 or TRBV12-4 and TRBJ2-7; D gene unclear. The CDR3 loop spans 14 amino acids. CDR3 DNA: TGCGCCAGCAGCCAAGAGTGGATGGAATACGAGCAGTACTTC. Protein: CASSQEWMEYEQYF.

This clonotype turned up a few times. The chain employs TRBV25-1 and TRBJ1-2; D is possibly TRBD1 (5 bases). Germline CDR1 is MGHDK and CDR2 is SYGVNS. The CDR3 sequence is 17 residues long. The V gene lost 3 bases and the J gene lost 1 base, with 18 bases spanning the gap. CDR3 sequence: CASSERDAGRHNYGYTF. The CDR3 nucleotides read TGTGCCAGCAGTGAGAGGGACGCAGGGAGACATAACTATGGCTACACCTTC.

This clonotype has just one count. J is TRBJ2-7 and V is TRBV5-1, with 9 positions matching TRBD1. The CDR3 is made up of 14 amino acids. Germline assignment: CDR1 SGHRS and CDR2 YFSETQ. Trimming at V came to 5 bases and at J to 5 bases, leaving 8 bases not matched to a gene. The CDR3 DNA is TGCGCCAGCAGACCGGGACAGGGCAATCACGAGCAGTACTTC. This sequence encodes CASRPGQGNHEQYF. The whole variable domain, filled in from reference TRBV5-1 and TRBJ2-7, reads KAGVTQTPRYLIKTRGQQVTLSCSPISGHRSVSWYQQTPGQGLQFLFEYFSETQRNKGNFPGRFSGRQFSNSRSEMNVSTLELGDSALYLCASRPGQGNHEQYFGPGTRLTVT.

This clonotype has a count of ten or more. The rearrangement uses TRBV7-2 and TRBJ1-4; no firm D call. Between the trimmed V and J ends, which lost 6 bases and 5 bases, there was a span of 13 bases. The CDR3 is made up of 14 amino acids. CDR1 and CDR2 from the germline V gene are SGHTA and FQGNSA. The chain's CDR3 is CASSPGWSNEKLFF. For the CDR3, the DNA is TGTGCCAGCAGTCCCGGGTGGTCCAATGAAAAACTGTTTTTT.

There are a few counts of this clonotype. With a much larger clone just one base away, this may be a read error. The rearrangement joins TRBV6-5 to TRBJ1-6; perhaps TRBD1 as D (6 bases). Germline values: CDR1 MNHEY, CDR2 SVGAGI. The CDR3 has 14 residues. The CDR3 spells CASSRQVYNSSLHF. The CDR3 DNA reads TGTGCCAGCAGTCGACAGGTCTATAATTCATCCCTCCACTTT.

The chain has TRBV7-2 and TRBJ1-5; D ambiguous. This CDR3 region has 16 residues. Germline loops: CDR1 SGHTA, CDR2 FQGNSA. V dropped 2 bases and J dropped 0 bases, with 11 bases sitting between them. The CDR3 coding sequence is TGTGCCAGCAGCTTATCTTCGGGGTATAGCAATCAGCCCCAGCATTTT. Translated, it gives CASSLSSGYSNQPQHF.

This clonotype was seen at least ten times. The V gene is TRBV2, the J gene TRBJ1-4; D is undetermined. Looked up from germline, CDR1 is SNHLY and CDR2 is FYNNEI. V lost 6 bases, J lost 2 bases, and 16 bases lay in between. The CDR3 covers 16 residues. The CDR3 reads CASRGAREWTNEKLFF. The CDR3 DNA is TGTGCCAGCAGGGGAGCCCGGGAGTGGACTAATGAAAAACTGTTTTTT.

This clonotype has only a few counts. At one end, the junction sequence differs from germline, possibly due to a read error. The CDR3 here is CASSLAGVSSYNGQFF. CDR3 nucleotide sequence: TGTGCCAGCAGCTTAGCGGGAGTGAGCTCCTACAATGGGCAGTTCTTC. The V call is TRBV7-6, the J call TRBJ2-1; TRBD2 might be the D (5 bases). The CDR3 has 16 amino acids. Germline lookup yields CDR1 SGHVS and CDR2 FNYEAQ.

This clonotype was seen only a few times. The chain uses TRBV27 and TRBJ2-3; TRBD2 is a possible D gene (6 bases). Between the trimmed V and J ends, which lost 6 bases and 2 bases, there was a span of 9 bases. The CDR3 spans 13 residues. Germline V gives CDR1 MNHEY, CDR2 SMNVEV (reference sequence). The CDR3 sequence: CASSGGYTDTQYF. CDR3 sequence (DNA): TGTGCCAGCAGCGGGGGATACACAGATACGCAGTATTTT.

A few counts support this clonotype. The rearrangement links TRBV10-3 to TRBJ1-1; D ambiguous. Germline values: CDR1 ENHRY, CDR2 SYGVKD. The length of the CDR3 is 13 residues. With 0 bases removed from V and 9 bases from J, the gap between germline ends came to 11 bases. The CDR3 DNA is TGTGCCATCAGTGAGTCGGCAGGAGTGCAAGCTTTCTTT. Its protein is CAISESAGVQAFF.

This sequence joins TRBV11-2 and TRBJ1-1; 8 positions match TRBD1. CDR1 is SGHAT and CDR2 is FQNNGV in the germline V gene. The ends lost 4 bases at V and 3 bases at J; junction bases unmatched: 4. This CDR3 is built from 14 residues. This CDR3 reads CASSSNRGDTEAFF. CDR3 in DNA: TGTGCCAGCAGCTCGAACAGGGGGGACACTGAAGCTTTCTTT.

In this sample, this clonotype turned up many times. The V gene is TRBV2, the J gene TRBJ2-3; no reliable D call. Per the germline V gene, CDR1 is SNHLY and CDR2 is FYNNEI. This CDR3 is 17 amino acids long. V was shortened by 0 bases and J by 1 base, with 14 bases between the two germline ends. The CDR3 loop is CASSEALRGVGTDTQYF. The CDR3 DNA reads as TGTGCCAGCAGTGAAGCGCTTCGAGGAGTAGGCACAGATACGCAGTATTTT.

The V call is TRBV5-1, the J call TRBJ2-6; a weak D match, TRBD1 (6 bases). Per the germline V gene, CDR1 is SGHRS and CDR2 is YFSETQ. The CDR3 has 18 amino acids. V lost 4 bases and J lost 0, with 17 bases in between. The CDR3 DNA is TGCGCCAGCAGCCGACTGACAGGAGGAGACTCTGGGGCCAACGTCCTGACTTTC. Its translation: CASSRLTGGDSGANVLTF.

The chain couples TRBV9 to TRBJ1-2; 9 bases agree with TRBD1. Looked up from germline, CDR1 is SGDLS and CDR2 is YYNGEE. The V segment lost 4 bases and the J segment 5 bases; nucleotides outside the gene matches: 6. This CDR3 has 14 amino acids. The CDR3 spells CASSSRQGDYGYTF. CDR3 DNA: TGTGCCAGCAGCTCTCGACAGGGGGATTATGGCTACACCTTC. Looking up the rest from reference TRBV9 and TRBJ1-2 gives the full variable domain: DSGVTQTPKHLITATGQRVTLRCSPRSGDLSVYWYQQSLDQGLQFLIQYYNGEERAKGNILERFSAQQFPDLHSELNLSSLELGDSALYFCASSSRQGDYGYTFGSGTRLTVV.

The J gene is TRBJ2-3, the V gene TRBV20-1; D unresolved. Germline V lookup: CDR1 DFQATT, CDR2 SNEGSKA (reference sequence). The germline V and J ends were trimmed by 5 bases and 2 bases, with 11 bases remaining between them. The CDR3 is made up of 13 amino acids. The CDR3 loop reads CSADAPNTDTQYF. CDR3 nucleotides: TGCAGTGCTGACGCCCCGAACACAGATACGCAGTATTTT.

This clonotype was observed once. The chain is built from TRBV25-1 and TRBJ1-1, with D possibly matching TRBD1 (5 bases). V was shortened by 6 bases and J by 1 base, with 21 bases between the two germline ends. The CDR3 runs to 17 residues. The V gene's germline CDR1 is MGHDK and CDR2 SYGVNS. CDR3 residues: CASSLPRVTVQNTEAFF. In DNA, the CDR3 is TGTGCCAGCAGCTTACCCAGGGTTACGGTTCAGAACACTGAAGCTTTCTTT. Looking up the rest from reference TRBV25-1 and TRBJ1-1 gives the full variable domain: EADIYQTPRYLVIGTGKKITLECSQTMGHDKMYWYQQDPGMELHLIHYSYGVNSTEKGDLSSESTVSRIRTEHFPLTLESARPSHTSQYLCASSLPRVTVQNTEAFFGQGTRLTVV.

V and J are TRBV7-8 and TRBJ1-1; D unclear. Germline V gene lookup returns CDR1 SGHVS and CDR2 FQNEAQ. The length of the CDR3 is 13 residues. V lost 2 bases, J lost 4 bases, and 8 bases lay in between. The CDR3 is CASSLKWGTEAFF. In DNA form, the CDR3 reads TGTGCCAGCAGCTTAAAATGGGGCACTGAAGCTTTCTTT.